The 16 T cell receptor beta chains listed next were all sequenced from one sample in a study of beta chain features in type 1 diabetes. The investigators reverse transcribed all of the isolated RNA, so they sequenced expressed TCRB transcripts. Clones were read by immunoSEQ multiplex PCR, and TCRdb kept only the in-frame ones, dropping some. In the table there are 130,000 to 150,000 clones, under 60% of which are singletons. Sequencing was carried out using Tregs from blood. These receptors all stem from a man aged 18 to 30 in good health.

This clone was seen more than once but under ten times. This rearrangement joins TRBV14 to TRBJ2-2; D ambiguous. The CDR3 is 14 amino acids. The V and J ends lost 0 bases and 7 bases respectively, with 9 bases between them. CDR1 is SGHDN and CDR2 is FVKESK in the germline V gene. The CDR3 is CASSQELTRGELFF. Here the CDR3 DNA reads TGTGCCAGCAGCCAAGAATTAACACGCGGGGAGCTGTTTTTT.

This clone showed up just a few times. J is TRBJ2-3 and V is TRBV5-1; D is possibly TRBD2 (5 bases). V was pared by 1 base and J by 4 bases, with 13 bases between. The germline gives CDR1 SGHRS, CDR2 YFSETQ. The CDR3 runs to 15 residues. The CDR3 sequence: CASSLRERGPDTQYF. In DNA form, the CDR3 reads TGCGCCAGCAGCTTGAGGGAGAGAGGGCCAGATACGCAGTATTTT.

This clone has just a few counts. This sequence joins TRBV7-9 and TRBJ2-5; 9 bases line up with TRBD2. The ends lost 4 bases at V and 6 bases at J; junction bases unmatched: 12. Germline lookup yields CDR1 SEHNR and CDR2 FQNEAQ (reference sequence). The CDR3 is 16 residues long. CDR3 region: CASSSDHPAGGQTQYF. DNA of the CDR3: TGTGCCAGCAGCTCAGACCACCCTGCGGGAGGGCAGACCCAGTACTTC.

The genes are TRBV27 and TRBJ2-3; TRBD1 matches at 8 bases. The CDR3 has 15 residues. V lost 6 bases and J lost 4; bases outside the gene matches: 9. Per the germline V gene, CDR1 is MNHEY and CDR2 is SMNVEV (reference sequence). CDR3 sequence reads: CASSRGQVFSDTQYF. The CDR3 DNA reads as TGTGCCAGCAGCCGGGGACAGGTATTTTCAGATACGCAGTATTTT.

The rearrangement joins TRBV7-2 to TRBJ2-7; no clear D. Deletions cut 6 bases from V and 0 bases from J, with 9 bases between. The CDR3 loop spans 13 amino acids. Germline loops: CDR1 SGHTA, CDR2 FQGNSA. The CDR3: CASSPLSSYEQYF. CDR3 bases: TGTGCCAGCAGTCCCCTGAGCTCCTACGAGCAGTACTTC.

This clone was detected only a few times. CDR3 amino acids: CASSARTGKRETQYF. CDR3 nucleotide sequence: TGTGCCAGCAGCGCTCGGACTGGAAAACGGGAGACCCAGTACTTC. The chain links TRBV13 to TRBJ2-5; D is perhaps TRBD2 (5 bases). The germline CDR1 and CDR2 sequences are PRHDT and FYEKMQ (reference sequence). The CDR3 has 15 amino acids. The V end was cut by 5 bases, the J end by 5 bases, with 18 bases between.

CDR3 residues: CASSRTRDYEQYF. As DNA, the CDR3 is TGTGCCAGTAGCCGTACTAGGGACTACGAGCAGTACTTC. The chain couples TRBV19 to TRBJ2-7; a possible D gene is TRBD2 (5 bases). The CDR3 consists of 13 residues. Trimming shortened V by 6 bases and J by 3 bases, and 12 bases separated the two germline ends. CDR1 LNHDA and CDR2 SQIVND come from the germline V gene (reference sequence).

This chain connects TRBV7-9 to TRBJ2-7; 7 positions agree with TRBD2. The V gene end was trimmed by 4 bases and the J gene end by 3 bases; junction bases not matched to a gene: 6. Germline values: CDR1 SEHNR, CDR2 FQNEAQ (reference sequence). This CDR3 spans 14 amino acids. In DNA, the CDR3 is TGTGCCAGCAGCTCGGGGGGAGGGTTCTACGAGCAGTACTTC. Protein sequence: CASSSGGGFYEQYF.

This chain uses TRBV28 with TRBJ2-7, with 7 nucleotides matching TRBD2. The V and J ends lost 6 bases and 0 bases, in that order; junction bases with no gene match: 8. The germline CDR1 and CDR2 sequences are MDHEN and SYDVKM. The length of the CDR3 is 15 residues. This chain's CDR3 is CASSLLADVSYEQYF. Here the CDR3 DNA reads TGTGCCAGCAGCCTCCTAGCGGATGTCTCCTACGAGCAGTACTTC.

This clone showed up just once. This chain joins TRBV5-8 and TRBJ1-4, with 8 bases matching TRBD1. CDR3 length: 16 residues. With V trimmed by 4 bases and J by 0 bases, 5 bases remained unmatched. Germline V lookup: CDR1 SGHTS, CDR2 YDEGEE. This CDR3 is CASSPGTGATNEKLFF. CDR3 DNA sequence: TGTGCCAGCAGCCCCGGGACAGGAGCAACTAATGAAAAACTGTTTTTT.

This clone occurred once. The rearrangement uses TRBV28 and TRBJ1-2, with D unclear. V lost 4 bases and J lost 6, with 21 bases in between. The V gene's germline CDR1 is MDHEN and CDR2 SYDVKM. The CDR3 runs to 16 residues. The CDR3 sequence is CASSSLYLTRIHGYTF. The CDR3 DNA reads as TGTGCCAGCAGTTCTTTATATCTTACCAGGATTCATGGCTACACCTTC.

This clone was counted a few times. V gene TRBV30 combines with J gene TRBJ2-5; 7 bases line up with TRBD2. Trimming at V came to 2 bases and at J to 4 bases, leaving 4 bases not matched to a gene. CDR1 is GTSNPN and CDR2 is SVGIG in the germline V gene (reference sequence). CDR3 length equals 13 residues. CDR3 in amino acids: CAWSSGDPETQYF. CDR3 DNA sequence: TGTGCCTGGAGTAGCGGGGACCCAGAGACCCAGTACTTC.

J is TRBJ2-5 and V is TRBV11-2; D is perhaps TRBD1 (5 bases). CDR1 is SGHAT, CDR2 FQNNGV, per germline. V dropped 1 base and J dropped 1 base, with 13 bases sitting between them. The CDR3 covers 16 residues. CDR3 in DNA: TGTGCCAGCAGCTTAGGAGCAGGGCCCTTCCAAGAGACCCAGTACTTC. Translated: CASSLGAGPFQETQYF.

The V gene is TRBV7-9, the J gene TRBJ2-5; 14 nucleotides line up with TRBD2. V shed 5 bases and J 2 bases; nucleotides not matched to a gene: 10. CDR3 length: 18 amino acids. Germline V gives CDR1 SEHNR, CDR2 FQNEAQ (reference sequence). The CDR3 coding sequence is TGTGCCAGCAGCCCCCGGACTAGCGGGAGGAACCTACAAGAGACCCAGTACTTC. Protein sequence: CASSPRTSGRNLQETQYF.

The V call is TRBV7-2, the J call TRBJ1-5; the D gene is possibly TRBD1 (5 bases). Between the trimmed V and J ends, which lost 3 bases and 0 bases, there was a span of 18 bases. The CDR3 runs 18 residues. Per germline, CDR1 SGHTA and CDR2 FQGNSA. CDR3 loop: CASSFRGEVPFSNQPQHF. CDR3 sequence (DNA): TGTGCCAGCAGCTTTCGGGGGGAGGTGCCTTTTAGCAATCAGCCCCAGCATTTT.

This chain links TRBV5-1 with TRBJ1-2, with D perhaps TRBD1 (6 bases). Germline V gene lookup returns CDR1 SGHRS and CDR2 YFSETQ. This CDR3 is 14 amino acids long. V was shortened by 0 bases and J by 2 bases, with 8 bases between the two germline ends. CDR3 sequence (DNA): TGCGCCAGCAGCTTGGCAGGGGACAACTATGGCTACACCTTC. Its protein product is CASSLAGDNYGYTF.